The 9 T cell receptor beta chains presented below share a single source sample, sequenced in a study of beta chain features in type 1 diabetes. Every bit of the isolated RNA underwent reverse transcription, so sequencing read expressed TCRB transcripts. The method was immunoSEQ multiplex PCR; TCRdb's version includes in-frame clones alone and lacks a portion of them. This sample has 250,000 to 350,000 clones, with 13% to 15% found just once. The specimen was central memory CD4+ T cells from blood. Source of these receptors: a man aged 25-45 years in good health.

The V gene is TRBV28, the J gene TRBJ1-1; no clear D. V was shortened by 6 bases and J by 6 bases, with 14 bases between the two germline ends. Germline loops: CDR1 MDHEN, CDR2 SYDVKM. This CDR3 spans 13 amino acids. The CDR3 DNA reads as TGTGCCAGCAGCGCAGGAGAAAGGGCTGAAGCTTTCTTT. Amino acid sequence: CASSAGERAEAFF.

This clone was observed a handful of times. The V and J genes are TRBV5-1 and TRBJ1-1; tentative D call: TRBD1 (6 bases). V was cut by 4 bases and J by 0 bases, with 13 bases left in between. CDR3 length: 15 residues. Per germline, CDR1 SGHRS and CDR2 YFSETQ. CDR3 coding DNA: TGCGCCAGCAGCGCCCAACAGGGAATGAACACTGAAGCTTTCTTT. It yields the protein CASSAQQGMNTEAFF.

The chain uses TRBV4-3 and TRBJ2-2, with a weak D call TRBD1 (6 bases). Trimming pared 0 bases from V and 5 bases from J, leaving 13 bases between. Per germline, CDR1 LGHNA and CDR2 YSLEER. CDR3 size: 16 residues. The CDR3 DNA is TGCGCCAGCAGCCAAGAGGGGTCCCAGGGGACCGGGGAGCTGTTTTTT. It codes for CASSQEGSQGTGELFF.

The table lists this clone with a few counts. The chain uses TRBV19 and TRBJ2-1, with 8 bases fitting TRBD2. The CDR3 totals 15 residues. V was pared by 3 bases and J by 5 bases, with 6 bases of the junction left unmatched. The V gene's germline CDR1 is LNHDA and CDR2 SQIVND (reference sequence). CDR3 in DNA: TGTGCCAGTAGTATCGGGGGGGCGAAGAACAATGAGCAGTTCTTC. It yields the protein CASSIGGAKNNEQFF.

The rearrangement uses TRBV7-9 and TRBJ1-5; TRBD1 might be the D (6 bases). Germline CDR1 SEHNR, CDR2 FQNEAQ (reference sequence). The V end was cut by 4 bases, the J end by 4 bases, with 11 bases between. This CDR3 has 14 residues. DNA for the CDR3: TGTGCCAGCAGCTCGAATACAGGGAATCAGCCCCAGCATTTT. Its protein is CASSSNTGNQPQHF.

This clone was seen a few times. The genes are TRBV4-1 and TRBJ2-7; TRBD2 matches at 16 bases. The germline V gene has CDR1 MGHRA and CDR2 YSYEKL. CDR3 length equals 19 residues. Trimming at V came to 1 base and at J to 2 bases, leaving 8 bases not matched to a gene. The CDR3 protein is CASSQAPGTSGGGAYEQYF. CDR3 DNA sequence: TGCGCCAGCAGCCAAGCTCCCGGGACTAGCGGGGGGGGAGCCTACGAGCAGTACTTC.

The CDR3 here is CASSLGQMNTEAFF. The CDR3 nucleotides read TGTGCCAGCAGCTTAGGACAGATGAACACTGAAGCTTTCTTT. The rearrangement joins TRBV7-9 to TRBJ1-1; D is possibly TRBD1 (5 bases). Deletions cut 1 base from V and 0 bases from J, with 6 bases between. The V gene's germline CDR1 is SEHNR and CDR2 FQNEAQ (reference sequence). The CDR3 has 14 residues.

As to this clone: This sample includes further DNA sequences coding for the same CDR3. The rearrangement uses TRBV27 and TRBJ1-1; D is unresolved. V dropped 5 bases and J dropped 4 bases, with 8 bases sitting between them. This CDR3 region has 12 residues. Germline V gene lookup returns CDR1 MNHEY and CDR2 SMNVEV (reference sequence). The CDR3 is CASSGRLTEAFF. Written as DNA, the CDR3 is TGTGCCAGCAGTGGAAGGCTCACTGAAGCTTTCTTT.

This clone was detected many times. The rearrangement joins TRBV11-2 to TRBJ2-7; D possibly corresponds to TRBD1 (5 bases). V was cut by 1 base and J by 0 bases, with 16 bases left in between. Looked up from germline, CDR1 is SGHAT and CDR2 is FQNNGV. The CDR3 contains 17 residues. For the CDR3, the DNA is TGTGCCAGCAGCTTAGTACGGAGACAGAAGCGCTCCTACGAGCAGTACTTC. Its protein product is CASSLVRRQKRSYEQYF.